These 27 T cell receptor beta chains were all obtained from the same sample, sequenced in a study of blood T cell repertoires in COVID-19. Method: immunoSEQ multiplex PCR; TCRdb's copy keeps in-frame clones and lacks some. Among approximately 190,000 clones listed, approximately 82% were seen once. The material sequenced was PBMCs or T cells enriched from blood (not recorded which). The receptors shown here come from a woman aged 55 to 70 with acute COVID-19.

A few counts support this clone. This chain uses TRBV6-2 or TRBV6-3 with TRBJ2-7; D is possibly TRBD2 (7 bases). The germline V gene has CDR1 MNHEY and CDR2 SVGEGT. The CDR3 runs 14 residues. The ends were cut back, 5 bases at V and 3 bases at J, with 14 bases in the middle. Written as DNA, the CDR3 is TGTGCCAGCAGTAGGGACACGGGAGGCTACGAGCAGTACGTC. It codes for CASSRDTGGYEQYV.

The rearrangement joins TRBV5-1 to TRBJ1-2, with TRBD1 matching over 8 bases. The length of the CDR3 is 13 residues. The germline V gene encodes CDR1 SGHRS and CDR2 YFSETQ. V gave up 4 bases and J gave up 4 bases; unmatched junction bases: 3. The CDR3 nucleotides read TGCGCCAGCAGCCCCGGGACAGGCTATGGCTACACCTTC. The encoded protein is CASSPGTGYGYTF.

V is TRBV24-1 and J is TRBJ1-2; D gene unclear. The V end lost 3 bases, the J end lost 8 bases, and 9 bases lay between the germline ends. The length of the CDR3 is 12 residues. Looked up from germline, CDR1 is KGHDR and CDR2 is SFDVKD. The CDR3 spells CATSDPQAGYTF. The CDR3 DNA is TGTGCCACCAGTGATCCCCAAGCGGGCTACACCTTC.

This rearrangement joins TRBV9 to TRBJ2-7; D gene ambiguous. Trimming stripped 4 bases from V and 2 bases from J, with 19 bases between. This CDR3 spans 16 amino acids. Germline CDR1 SGDLS, CDR2 YYNGEE. CDR3 sequence: CASSTSETLIAYEQYF. In DNA, the CDR3 is TGTGCCAGCAGCACCTCGGAGACCTTAATAGCCTACGAGCAGTACTTC. Combining the CDR3 with reference TRBV9 and TRBJ2-7 gives the whole variable domain DSGVTQTPKHLITATGQRVTLRCSPRSGDLSVYWYQQSLDQGLQFLIQYYNGEERAKGNILERFSAQQFPDLHSELNLSSLELGDSALYFCASSTSETLIAYEQYFGPGTRLTVT.

The V gene is TRBV6-5, the J gene TRBJ1-5, with D unclear. Germline V CDR1 and CDR2: MNHEY, SVGAGI. This CDR3 has 15 residues. Trimming took 7 bases from V and 2 from J, leaving 15 bases between them. CDR3 protein: CASNPRGQGNQPQHF. CDR3 nucleotides: TGTGCCAGCAATCCCCGAGGGCAGGGCAATCAGCCCCAGCATTTT.

This clone was seen only a few times. The chain has TRBV5-5 and TRBJ1-4; TRBD1 matches at 7 bases. This CDR3 spans 14 amino acids. Germline trimming cut 5 bases from V and 7 bases from J; bases unmatched to any gene: 8. Germline lookup yields CDR1 SGHKS and CDR2 YYEKEE (reference sequence). CDR3 residues: CASSSGGVGEKLFF. Here the CDR3 DNA reads TGTGCCAGCAGTTCAGGGGGTGTTGGTGAAAAACTGTTTTTT.

V and J are TRBV7-6 and TRBJ1-2; tentative D call: TRBD1 (5 bases). Germline V lookup: CDR1 SGHVS, CDR2 FNYEAQ. V lost 5 bases, J lost 4 bases, and 11 bases lay in between. The length of the CDR3 is 13 residues. DNA of the CDR3: TGTGCCAGCAGCACCCGGGGGGGCTATGGCTACACCTTC. It translates to CASSTRGGYGYTF.

V and J are TRBV10-1 and TRBJ2-1; no clear D. CDR3 length: 11 residues. Germline-derived CDR1 and CDR2 are WNHNN and SYGVQD (reference sequence). V was shortened by 6 bases and J by 9 bases, with 9 bases between the two germline ends. The CDR3 protein is CASSPPGEQFF. CDR3 DNA sequence: TGCGCCAGCAGCCCCCCCGGTGAGCAGTTCTTC.

J is TRBJ2-7 and V is TRBV9; D perhaps matches TRBD1 (5 bases). The CDR3 extends over 15 amino acids. Deletions cut 0 bases from V and 5 bases from J, with 15 bases between. Germline assignment: CDR1 SGDLS and CDR2 YYNGEE. The CDR3 DNA reads TGTGCCAGCAGCGTAGAACAGGCTGTAATCCACGAGCAGTACTTC. Its protein is CASSVEQAVIHEQYF.

This clone turned up a few times. The genes are TRBV4-1 and TRBJ2-2; 9 bases are a match to TRBD2. Germline CDR1 MGHRA, CDR2 YSYEKL. V shed 1 base, J shed 5 bases, and the junction held 8 bases outside the gene matches. The CDR3 consists of 17 residues. CDR3 coding DNA: TGCGCCAGCAGCCAAGTCCCGACTAGCGGTGGTACCGGGGAGCTGTTTTTT. Translating gives CASSQVPTSGGTGELFF.

The rearrangement joins TRBV24-1 to TRBJ2-3, with 9 bases aligning to TRBD2. CDR3 size: 14 residues. Trimming cost V 7 bases and J 5 bases; bases outside gene matches: 6. Germline values: CDR1 KGHDR, CDR2 SFDVKD. DNA for the CDR3: TGTGCCACCAGCCTAGCGGGAACAGGAGATACGCAGTATTTT. Protein sequence: CATSLAGTGDTQYF.

This clone was recorded once. V is TRBV7-2 and J is TRBJ2-1, with unresolved D. Germline CDR1 reads SGHTA; CDR2 reads FQGNSA. This CDR3 region has 14 residues. V lost 1 base and J 5 bases, leaving 9 bases between the germline ends. The CDR3 loop is CASSLGQPNNEQFF. In nucleotides, the CDR3 is TGTGCCAGCAGCTTAGGGCAACCCAACAATGAGCAGTTCTTC.

The chain uses TRBV5-4 and TRBJ2-1; maybe TRBD1 (6 bases). Trimming pared 0 bases from V and 7 bases from J, leaving 17 bases between. CDR3 length equals 16 residues. Looked up from germline, CDR1 is SGHNT and CDR2 is YYREEE (reference sequence). The CDR3 is CASSLAVGDRTNEQFF. The CDR3 nucleotides are TGTGCCAGCAGCTTGGCGGTAGGCGACAGGACAAATGAGCAGTTCTTC.

This clone was seen a single time. The chain recombines TRBV28 with TRBJ1-1; D perhaps matches TRBD1 (5 bases). CDR1 is MDHEN, CDR2 SYDVKM, per germline. V lost 3 bases and J lost 4, with 9 bases in between. The CDR3 has 13 residues. CDR3 residues: CASSLGGSTEAFF. The CDR3 coding sequence is TGTGCCAGCAGTTTGGGGGGGTCCACTGAAGCTTTCTTT.

The chain has TRBV6-4 and TRBJ2-1; a possible D gene is TRBD2 (6 bases). Trimming pared 6 bases from V and 1 base from J, leaving 13 bases between. The CDR3 sequence is 15 residues long. From germline, CDR1 is MRHNA and CDR2 SNTAGT. The CDR3: CASSLGRGSYNEQFF. CDR3 bases: TGTGCCAGCAGCCTGGGACGGGGGTCCTACAATGAGCAGTTCTTC.

The CDR3 loop is CASRDNRGAQGYTF. The CDR3 coding sequence is TGTGCCAGCAGGGATAACAGGGGCGCGCAGGGCTACACCTTC. V and J are TRBV6-4 and TRBJ1-2; 7 bases map to TRBD1. Per germline, CDR1 MRHNA and CDR2 SNTAGT. The V segment lost 6 bases and the J segment 8 bases; nucleotides outside the gene matches: 12. The CDR3 length is 14 residues.

This chain connects TRBV14 to TRBJ1-3; 8 positions agree with TRBD1. Trimming at V came to 5 bases and at J to 0 bases, leaving 6 bases not matched to a gene. CDR3 length equals 16 residues. The germline gives CDR1 SGHDN, CDR2 FVKESK. This CDR3 reads CASSYRDRSSGNTIYF. In nucleotides, the CDR3 is TGTGCCAGCAGCTACAGGGACAGGAGCTCTGGAAACACCATATATTTT. Using reference TRBV14 and TRBJ1-3 for the parts outside the CDR3, the full variable domain is EAGVTQFPSHSVIEKGQTVTLRCDPISGHDNLYWYRRVMGKEIKFLLHFVKESKQDESGMPNNRFLAERTGGTYSTLKVQPAELEDSGVYFCASSYRDRSSGNTIYFGEGSWLTVV.

The V gene is TRBV14, the J gene TRBJ2-1; unclear D gene. Per germline, CDR1 SGHDN and CDR2 FVKESK. Trimming pared 1 base from V and 12 bases from J, leaving 7 bases between. The CDR3 extends over 11 amino acids. The CDR3: CASSQGLGQFF. CDR3 in DNA: TGTGCCAGCAGCCAAGGACTTGGGCAGTTCTTC.

This clone was observed a single time. The rearrangement uses TRBV7-6 and TRBJ1-4; 7 bases line up with TRBD1. Trimming removed 5 bases from V and 4 bases from J; junction bases left unmatched: 7. Germline lookup yields CDR1 SGHVS and CDR2 FNYEAQ. This CDR3 is 15 amino acids long. The CDR3 bases are TGTGCCAGCAGCCATCCGGGACAGTTTAATGAAAAACTGTTTTTT. Amino acid sequence: CASSHPGQFNEKLFF.

The chain combines TRBV27 with TRBJ2-1; 7 bases fit TRBD2. Germline CDR1 reads MNHEY; CDR2 reads SMNVEV (reference sequence). V lost 6 bases and J lost 4; bases outside the gene matches: 9. The CDR3 has 15 residues. CDR3 region: CASSSESGEYNEQFF. The CDR3 DNA follows: TGTGCCAGCAGCTCTGAGAGCGGGGAATACAATGAGCAGTTCTTC.

This chain joins TRBV6-2 or TRBV6-3 and TRBJ1-2; TRBD1 is a possible D gene (6 bases). This CDR3 is 15 amino acids long. Trimming cost V 5 bases and J 4 bases, with 17 bases left between them. Germline V CDR1 and CDR2: MNHEY, SVGEGT. The CDR3 sequence: CASSRSGAPPYGYTF. The CDR3 coding sequence is TGTGCCAGCAGTCGATCAGGGGCCCCACCCTATGGCTACACCTTC.

The CDR3 sequence is CASSLEGRGSSPLHF. The CDR3 DNA reads TGTGCCAGCAGCTTAGAGGGAAGGGGAAGTTCACCCCTCCACTTT. This chain connects TRBV11-3 to TRBJ1-6, with D possibly being TRBD1 (5 bases). The CDR3 totals 15 residues. Germline V lookup: CDR1 SGHNT, CDR2 YENEEA. Trimming removed 0 bases from V and 9 bases from J, with 12 bases in between.

This chain links TRBV14 with TRBJ1-2; no clear D. V lost 0 bases, J lost 4 bases, and 3 bases lay in between. This CDR3 contains 12 residues. CDR1 and CDR2 (germline): SGHDN, FVKESK. The chain's CDR3 is CASSQEAYGYTF. The DNA for the CDR3 is TGTGCCAGCAGCCAAGAAGCCTATGGCTACACCTTC. Full variable domain (rest looked up from reference TRBV14 and TRBJ1-2): EAGVTQFPSHSVIEKGQTVTLRCDPISGHDNLYWYRRVMGKEIKFLLHFVKESKQDESGMPNNRFLAERTGGTYSTLKVQPAELEDSGVYFCASSQEAYGYTFGSGTRLTVV.

This clone was picked up one time. The rearrangement uses TRBV9 and TRBJ2-2; TRBD2 matches at 7 bases. The V segment lost 0 bases and the J segment 1 base; nucleotides outside the gene matches: 3. From germline, CDR1 is SGDLS and CDR2 YYNGEE. The CDR3 consists of 16 residues. CDR3 nucleotide sequence: TGTGCCAGCAGCGTAGAGGCTAGCGGGAACACCGGGGAGCTGTTTTTT. Residues: CASSVEASGNTGELFF.

V usage is TRBV28 and J usage is TRBJ2-2; 11 nucleotides align to TRBD1. The V and J ends lost 10 bases and 4 bases, in that order; junction bases with no gene match: 2. Germline CDR1 MDHEN, CDR2 SYDVKM. The CDR3 totals 13 residues. CDR3 coding DNA: TGTGCCACCGGACAGGGGGCCACCGGGGAGCTGTTTTTT. Protein product: CATGQGATGELFF.

This sequence joins TRBV29-1 and TRBJ1-1; 10 positions agree with TRBD1. There are 13 residues in the CDR3. Trimming removed 5 bases from V and 4 bases from J; junction bases left unmatched: 4. Germline V gene data show CDR1 as SQVTM and CDR2 as ANQGSEA. CDR3 DNA: TGCAGCGTTTCGGACAGGGGGGCCACTGAAGCTTTCTTT. Residues: CSVSDRGATEAFF.

The chain is built from TRBV28 and TRBJ2-3; D gene unclear. Trimming stripped 6 bases from V and 3 bases from J, with 13 bases between. This CDR3 comprises 14 residues. Per the germline V gene, CDR1 is MDHEN and CDR2 is SYDVKM. The CDR3 spells CASSSPTETDTQYF. Written as DNA, the CDR3 is TGTGCCAGCAGCTCCCCGACGGAGACAGATACGCAGTATTTT. Looking up the rest from reference TRBV28 and TRBJ2-3 gives the full variable domain: DVKVTQSSRYLVKRTGEKVFLECVQDMDHENMFWYRQDPGLGLRLIYFSYDVKMKEKGDIPEGYSVSREKKERFSLILESASTNQTSMYLCASSSPTETDTQYFGPGTRLTVL.